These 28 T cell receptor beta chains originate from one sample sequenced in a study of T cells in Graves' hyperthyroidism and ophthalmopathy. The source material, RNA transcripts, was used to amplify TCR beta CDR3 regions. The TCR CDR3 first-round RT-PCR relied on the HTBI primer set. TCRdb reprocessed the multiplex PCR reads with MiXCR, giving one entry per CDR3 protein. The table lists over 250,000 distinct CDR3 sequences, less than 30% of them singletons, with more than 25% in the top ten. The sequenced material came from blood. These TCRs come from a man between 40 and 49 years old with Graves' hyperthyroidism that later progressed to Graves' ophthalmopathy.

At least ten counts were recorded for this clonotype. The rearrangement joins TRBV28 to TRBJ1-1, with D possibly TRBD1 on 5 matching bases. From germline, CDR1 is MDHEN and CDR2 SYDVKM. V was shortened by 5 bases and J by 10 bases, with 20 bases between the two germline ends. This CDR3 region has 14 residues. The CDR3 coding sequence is TGTGCCAGCAGTCTTACTGGGGCTGCCTTTGTAGCTTTCTTT. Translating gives CASSLTGAAFVAFF.

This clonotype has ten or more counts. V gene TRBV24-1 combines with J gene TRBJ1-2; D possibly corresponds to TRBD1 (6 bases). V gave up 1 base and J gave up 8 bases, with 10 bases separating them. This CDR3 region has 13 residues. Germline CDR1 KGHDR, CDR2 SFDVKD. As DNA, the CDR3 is TGTGCCACCAGTGATTTACAGGGCCAGGGCTACACCTTC. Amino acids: CATSDLQGQGYTF.

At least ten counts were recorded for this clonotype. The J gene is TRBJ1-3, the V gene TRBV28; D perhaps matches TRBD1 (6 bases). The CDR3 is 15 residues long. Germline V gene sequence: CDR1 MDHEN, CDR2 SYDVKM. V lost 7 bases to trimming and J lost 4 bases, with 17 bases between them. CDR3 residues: CASILTGAQGNTIYF. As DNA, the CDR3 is TGTGCCAGCATCCTCACGGGGGCGCAAGGAAACACCATATATTTT. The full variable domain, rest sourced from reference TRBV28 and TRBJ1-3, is DVKVTQSSRYLVKRTGEKVFLECVQDMDHENMFWYRQDPGLGLRLIYFSYDVKMKEKGDIPEGYSVSREKKERFSLILESASTNQTSMYLCASILTGAQGNTIYFGEGSWLTVV.

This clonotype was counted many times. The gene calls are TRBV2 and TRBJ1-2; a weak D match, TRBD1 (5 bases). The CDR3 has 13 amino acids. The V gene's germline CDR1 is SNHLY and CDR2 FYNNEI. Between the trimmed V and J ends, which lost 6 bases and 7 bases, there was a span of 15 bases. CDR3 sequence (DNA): TGTGCCAGCAGGCTGCCTCCCGGGGGTGGCTACACCTTC. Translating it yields CASRLPPGGGYTF.

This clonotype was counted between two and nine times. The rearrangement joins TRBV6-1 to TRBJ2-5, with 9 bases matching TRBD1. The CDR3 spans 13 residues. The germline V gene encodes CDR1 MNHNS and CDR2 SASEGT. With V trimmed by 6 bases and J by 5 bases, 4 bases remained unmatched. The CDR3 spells CASRKTGGETQYF. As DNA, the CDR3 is TGTGCCAGCAGGAAGACAGGGGGGGAGACCCAGTACTTC.

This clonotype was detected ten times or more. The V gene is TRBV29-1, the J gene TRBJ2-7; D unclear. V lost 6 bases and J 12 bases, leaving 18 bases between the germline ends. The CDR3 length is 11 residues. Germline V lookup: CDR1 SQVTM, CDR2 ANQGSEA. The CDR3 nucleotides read TGCAGCGTAACCTCGCGGAGTACACGGTACTTC. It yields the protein CSVTSRSTRYF.

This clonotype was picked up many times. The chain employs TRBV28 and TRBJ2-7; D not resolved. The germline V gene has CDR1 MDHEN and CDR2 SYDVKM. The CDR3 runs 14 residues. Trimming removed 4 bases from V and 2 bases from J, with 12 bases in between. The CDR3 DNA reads TGTGCCAGCAGTTACCCCCGAGCCACCTACGAGCAGTACTTC. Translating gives CASSYPRATYEQYF.

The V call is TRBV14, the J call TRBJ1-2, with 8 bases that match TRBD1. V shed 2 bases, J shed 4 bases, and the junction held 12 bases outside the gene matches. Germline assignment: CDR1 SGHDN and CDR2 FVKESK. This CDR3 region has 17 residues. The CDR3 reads CASSQLGTGGSRYGYTF. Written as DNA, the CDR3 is TGTGCCAGCAGCCAACTCGGGACAGGTGGATCTCGCTATGGCTACACCTTC.

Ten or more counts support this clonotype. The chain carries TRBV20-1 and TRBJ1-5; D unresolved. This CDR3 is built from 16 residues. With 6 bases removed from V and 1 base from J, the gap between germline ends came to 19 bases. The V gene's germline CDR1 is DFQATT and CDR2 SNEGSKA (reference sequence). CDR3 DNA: TGCAGTGCGTCGACTCCCGTTGATGGAAGCAATCAGCCCCAGCATTTT. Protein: CSASTPVDGSNQPQHF.

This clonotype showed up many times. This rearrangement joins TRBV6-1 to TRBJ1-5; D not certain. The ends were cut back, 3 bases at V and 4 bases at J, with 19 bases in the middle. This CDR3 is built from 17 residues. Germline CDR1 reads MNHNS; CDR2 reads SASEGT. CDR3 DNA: TGTGCCAGCAGTGAGTGGCCAGGAGGGAGCATTAATCAGCCCCAGCATTTT. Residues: CASSEWPGGSINQPQHF.

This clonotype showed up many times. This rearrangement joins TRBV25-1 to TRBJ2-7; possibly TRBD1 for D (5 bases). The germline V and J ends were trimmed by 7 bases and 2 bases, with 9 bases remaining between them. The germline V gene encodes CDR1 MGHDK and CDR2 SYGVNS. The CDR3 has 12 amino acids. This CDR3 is CASTAGPYEQYF. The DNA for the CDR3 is TGTGCCAGCACAGCAGGGCCCTACGAGCAGTACTTC.

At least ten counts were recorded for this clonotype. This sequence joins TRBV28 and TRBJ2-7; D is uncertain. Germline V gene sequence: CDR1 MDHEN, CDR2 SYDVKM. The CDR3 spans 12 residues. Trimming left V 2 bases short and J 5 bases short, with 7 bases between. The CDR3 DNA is TGTGCCAGCAGTTTAACCCTTGACGAGCAGTACTTC. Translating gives CASSLTLDEQYF.

The CDR3 is CASSSPRGPETQYF. The CDR3 DNA follows: TGTGCCAGCAGTTCCCCGAGGGGACCTGAGACCCAGTACTTC. V gene TRBV28 combines with J gene TRBJ2-5; possibly TRBD1 or TRBD2 for D (5 bases each). Germline assignment: CDR1 MDHEN and CDR2 SYDVKM. The length of the CDR3 is 14 residues. V lost 4 bases and J 5 bases, leaving 14 bases between the germline ends.

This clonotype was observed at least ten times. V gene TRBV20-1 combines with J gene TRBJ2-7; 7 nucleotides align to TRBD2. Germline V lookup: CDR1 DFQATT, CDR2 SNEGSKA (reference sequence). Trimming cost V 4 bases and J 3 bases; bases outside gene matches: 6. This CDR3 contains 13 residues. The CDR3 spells CSATAGEVYEQYF. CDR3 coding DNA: TGCAGTGCTACGGCGGGAGAGGTCTACGAGCAGTACTTC.

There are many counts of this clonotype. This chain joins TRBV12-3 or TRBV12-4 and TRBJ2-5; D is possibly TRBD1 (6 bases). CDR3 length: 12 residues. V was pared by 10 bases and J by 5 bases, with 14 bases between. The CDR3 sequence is CATGVARETQYF. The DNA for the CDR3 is TGTGCCACAGGGGTAGCGCGGGAGACCCAGTACTTC.

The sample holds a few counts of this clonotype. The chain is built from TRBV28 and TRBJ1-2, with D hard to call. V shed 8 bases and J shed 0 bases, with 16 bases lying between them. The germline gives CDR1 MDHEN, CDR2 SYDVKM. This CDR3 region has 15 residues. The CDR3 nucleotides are TGTGCCAGCCTGCGACGAGGGTCAGCTAACTATGGCTACACCTTC. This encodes CASLRRGSANYGYTF.

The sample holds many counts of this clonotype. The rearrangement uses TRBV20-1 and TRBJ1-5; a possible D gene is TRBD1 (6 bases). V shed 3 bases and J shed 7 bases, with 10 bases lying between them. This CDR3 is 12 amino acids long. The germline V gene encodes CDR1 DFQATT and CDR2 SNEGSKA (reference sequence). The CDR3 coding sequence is TGCAGTGCTAGCCCGGACAGACAGCCCCAGCATTTT. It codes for CSASPDRQPQHF.

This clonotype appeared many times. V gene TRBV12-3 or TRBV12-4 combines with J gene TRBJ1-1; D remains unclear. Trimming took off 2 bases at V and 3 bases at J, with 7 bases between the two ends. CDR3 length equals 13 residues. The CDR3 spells CASSLYRDTEAFF. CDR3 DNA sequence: TGTGCCAGCAGTTTATACCGGGACACTGAAGCTTTCTTT.

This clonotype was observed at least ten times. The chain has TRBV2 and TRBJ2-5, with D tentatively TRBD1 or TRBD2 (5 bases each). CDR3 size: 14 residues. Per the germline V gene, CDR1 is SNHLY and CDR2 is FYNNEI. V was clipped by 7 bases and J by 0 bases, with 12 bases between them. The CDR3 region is CASNLRDDQETQYF. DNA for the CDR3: TGTGCCAGCAACCTCCGGGACGACCAAGAGACCCAGTACTTC.

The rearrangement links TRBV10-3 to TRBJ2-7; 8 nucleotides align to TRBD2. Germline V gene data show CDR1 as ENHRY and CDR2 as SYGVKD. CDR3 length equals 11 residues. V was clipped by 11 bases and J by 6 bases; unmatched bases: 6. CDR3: CASLAGSEQYF. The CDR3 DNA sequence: TGTGCCTCCTTAGCGGGGTCCGAGCAGTACTTC.

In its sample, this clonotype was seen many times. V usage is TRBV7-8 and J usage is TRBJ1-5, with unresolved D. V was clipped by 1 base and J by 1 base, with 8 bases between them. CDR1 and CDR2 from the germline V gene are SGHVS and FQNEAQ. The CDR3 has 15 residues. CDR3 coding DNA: TGTGCCAGCAGCTTAGGGGAACTGAGCAATCAGCCCCAGCATTTT. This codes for CASSLGELSNQPQHF.

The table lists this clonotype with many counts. The CDR3 sequence: CASSPRTFQETQYF. The CDR3 region has the DNA TGTGCCAGCAGTCCCCGGACATTCCAAGAGACCCAGTACTTC. The V and J genes are TRBV27 and TRBJ2-5; possible D gene TRBD1, 5 bases. The V gene lost 5 bases and the J gene lost 1 base, with 11 bases spanning the gap. Germline V gives CDR1 MNHEY, CDR2 SMNVEV (reference sequence). This CDR3 is 14 amino acids long.

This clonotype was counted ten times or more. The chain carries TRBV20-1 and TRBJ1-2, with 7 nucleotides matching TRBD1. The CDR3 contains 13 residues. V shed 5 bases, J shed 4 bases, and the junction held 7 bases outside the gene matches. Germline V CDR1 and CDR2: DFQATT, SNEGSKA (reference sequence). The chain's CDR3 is CSAGGTEIYGYTF. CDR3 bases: TGCAGTGCTGGGGGGACAGAGATCTATGGCTACACCTTC.

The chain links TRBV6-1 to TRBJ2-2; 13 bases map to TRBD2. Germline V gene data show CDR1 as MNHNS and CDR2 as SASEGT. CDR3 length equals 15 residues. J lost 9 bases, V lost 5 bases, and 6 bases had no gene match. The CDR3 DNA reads TGTGCCAGCAGTACGGGACTAGCGGGACTCAGGGAGCTGTTTTTT. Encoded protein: CASSTGLAGLRELFF.

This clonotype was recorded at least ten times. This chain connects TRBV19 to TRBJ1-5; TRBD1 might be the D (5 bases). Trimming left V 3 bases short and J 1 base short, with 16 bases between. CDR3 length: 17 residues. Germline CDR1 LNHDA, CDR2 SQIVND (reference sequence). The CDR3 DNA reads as TGTGCCAGTAGTATTTCTCCTGCCAGGGTGAGCAATCAGCCCCAGCATTTT. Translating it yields CASSISPARVSNQPQHF.

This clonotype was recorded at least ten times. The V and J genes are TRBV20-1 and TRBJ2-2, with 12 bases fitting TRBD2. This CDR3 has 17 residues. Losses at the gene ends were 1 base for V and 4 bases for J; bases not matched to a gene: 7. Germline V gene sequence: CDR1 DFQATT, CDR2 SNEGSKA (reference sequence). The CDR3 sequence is CSARGASGRAFTGELFF. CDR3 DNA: TGCAGTGCTAGAGGGGCTAGCGGGAGGGCCTTCACCGGGGAGCTGTTTTTT.

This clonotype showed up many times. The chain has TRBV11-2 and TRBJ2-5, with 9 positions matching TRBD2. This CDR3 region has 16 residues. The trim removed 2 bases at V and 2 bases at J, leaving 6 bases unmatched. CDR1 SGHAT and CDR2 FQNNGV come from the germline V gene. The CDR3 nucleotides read TGTGCCAGCAGCTTAAGAGGACTAGCGCAACAAGAGACCCAGTACTTC. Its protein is CASSLRGLAQQETQYF.

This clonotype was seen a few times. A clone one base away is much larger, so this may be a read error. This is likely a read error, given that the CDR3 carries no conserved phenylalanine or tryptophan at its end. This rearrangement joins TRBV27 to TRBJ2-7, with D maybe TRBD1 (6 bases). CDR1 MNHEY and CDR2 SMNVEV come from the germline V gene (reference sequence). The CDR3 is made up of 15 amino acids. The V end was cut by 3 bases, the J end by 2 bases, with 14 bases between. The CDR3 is CASSFGGPGPYEQYS. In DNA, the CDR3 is TGTGCCAGCAGTTTTGGGGGCCCGGGTCCCTACGAGCAGTACTCC.